This T cell receptor (beta chain) was sequenced during a study of control samples from healthy donors and cancer patients. V was trimmed by 1 base and J by 5 bases, leaving 15 bases between them. From germline, CDR1 is MNHNS and CDR2 SASEGT. The CDR3 sequence is 17 residues long. Some clones are missing from TCRdb's copy, which holds only in-frame ones; the method was immunoSEQ multiplex PCR. The sample has some 90,000 clones, more than 85% seen once. This clonotype originated in a woman younger than 45 in good health. The gene calls are TRBV6-1 and TRBJ1-6; no firm D call. The material sequenced was blood. CDR3 sequence: CASSEESPGFDNSPLHF. CDR3 bases: TGTGCCAGCAGTGAAGAATCCCCAGGTTTTGATAATTCACCCCTCCACTTT.